One and the same sample provided the 29 T cell receptor beta chains below, sequenced in a study of regulatory T cells in long-lasting Graves disease. Time point in this sample: persistent/refractory GD, antithyroid drugs over 5 years with positive TRAb. Making the TCR library involved RNA that had been extracted from PBMCs. CDR3 regions were amplified by Arm-PCR using iRepertoire HTBI primers to build TCR beta libraries. TCRdb itself ran the multiplex PCR reads through MiXCR, one entry per CDR3 protein. Among under 350,000 distinct CDR3 sequences listed, around 21% were seen once. This material consisted of peripheral blood mononuclear cells (PBMCs), taken when the disease was refractory, from a patient treated with antithyroid drugs. These receptors originate from a female donor with Graves disease.

The sample holds many counts of this clonotype. The V call is TRBV28, the J call TRBJ2-4, with D maybe TRBD1 (6 bases). The CDR3 runs to 17 residues. Per the germline V gene, CDR1 is MDHEN and CDR2 is SYDVKM. Trimming removed 7 bases at V and 0 bases at J, with 19 bases between. The CDR3 nucleotides are TGTGCCAGCACCCCAGGGGCCGGGATTCTAGCCAAAAACATTCAGTACTTC. Its protein product is CASTPGAGILAKNIQYF.

This clonotype was detected a few times. The chain combines TRBV4-3 with TRBJ2-7; TRBD1 aligns across 10 bases. The germline gives CDR1 LGHNA, CDR2 YSLEER. The CDR3 covers 17 residues. V lost 4 bases, J lost 3 bases, and 12 bases stayed unmatched. CDR3: CASSPNIDRGLNYEQYF. For the CDR3, the DNA is TGCGCCAGCAGCCCCAACATAGACAGGGGGCTAAACTACGAGCAGTACTTC.

This clonotype was counted ten times or more. This chain joins TRBV5-1 and TRBJ1-2; D might be TRBD1 (6 bases). V was shortened by 1 base and J by 8 bases, with 15 bases between the two germline ends. The CDR3 sequence is 14 residues long. Looked up from germline, CDR1 is SGHRS and CDR2 is YFSETQ. CDR3 DNA: TGCGCCAGCAGCTTGCGACTTTCAGGGGACGGCTACACCTTC. It codes for CASSLRLSGDGYTF.

This clonotype turned up a few times. This chain joins TRBV19 and TRBJ1-2, with D unclear. The V end lost 6 bases, the J end lost 8 bases, and 16 bases lay between the germline ends. CDR1 is LNHDA, CDR2 SQIVND, per germline (reference sequence). This CDR3 has 13 amino acids. CDR3 protein: CASSSSGNRGYTF. The CDR3 DNA follows: TGTGCCAGTAGCAGTTCGGGGAATCGGGGCTACACCTTC.

There are many counts of this clonotype. The J gene is TRBJ2-7, the V gene TRBV11-2; tentative D call: TRBD1 (5 bases). V lost 1 base and J lost 3, with 16 bases in between. This CDR3 has 16 amino acids. CDR1 SGHAT and CDR2 FQNNGV come from the germline V gene. In DNA form, the CDR3 reads TGTGCCAGCAGCTTAGCATCAGGGAATCCCATCTACGAGCAGTACTTC. Its protein product is CASSLASGNPIYEQYF.

In this sample, this clonotype turned up many times. The chain joins TRBV27 to TRBJ1-1; possibly TRBD1 for D (5 bases). The germline V gene has CDR1 MNHEY and CDR2 SMNVEV (reference sequence). The CDR3 spans 14 residues. V was trimmed by 2 bases and J by 4 bases, leaving 11 bases between them. In nucleotides, the CDR3 is TGTGCCAGCAGTTTACAGGGCTTCGGCACTGAAGCTTTCTTT. Its protein is CASSLQGFGTEAFF.

The chain carries TRBV9 and TRBJ1-3; no clear D. Germline V gene data show CDR1 as SGDLS and CDR2 as YYNGEE. The CDR3 spans 15 residues. Trimming removed 0 bases at V and 0 bases at J, with 7 bases between. CDR3 sequence: CASSVAWGSGNTIYF. CDR3 DNA sequence: TGTGCCAGCAGCGTAGCTTGGGGCTCTGGAAACACCATATATTTT.

This clonotype was found a few times. V usage is TRBV2 and J usage is TRBJ2-3; TRBD2 matches 12 bases. Germline V gene data show CDR1 as SNHLY and CDR2 as FYNNEI. The CDR3 is 13 amino acids. With 6 bases clipped from V and 8 bases from J, the junction kept 3 bases outside the gene matches. CDR3 sequence: CASRTSGSVTQYF. The DNA for the CDR3 is TGTGCCAGCAGGACTAGCGGGAGTGTTACGCAGTATTTT.

In its sample, this clonotype was seen a few times. This sequence joins TRBV30 and TRBJ2-5; D uncertain. The CDR3 length is 15 residues. The ends were cut back, 1 base at V and 5 bases at J, with 17 bases in the middle. Germline CDR1 reads GTSNPN; CDR2 reads SVGIG (reference sequence). CDR3 region: CAWSAAHSNGETQYF. In nucleotides, the CDR3 is TGTGCCTGGAGTGCCGCACACTCCAATGGGGAGACCCAGTACTTC.

This clonotype was found a few times. V and J are TRBV4-1 and TRBJ2-7, with 11 bases aligning to TRBD1. With 0 bases clipped from V and 2 bases from J, the junction kept 15 bases outside the gene matches. Germline V CDR1 and CDR2: MGHRA, YSYEKL. The CDR3 sequence is 20 residues long. CDR3: CASSQDLPVWAGQGAYEQYF. The CDR3, as DNA: TGCGCCAGCAGCCAAGATCTACCGGTCTGGGCGGGACAGGGGGCCTACGAGCAGTACTTC.

This clonotype showed up many times. This chain joins TRBV6-2 or TRBV6-3 and TRBJ2-5, with no clear D. Germline-derived CDR1 and CDR2 are MNHEY and SVGEGT. The CDR3 runs 13 residues. The ends were cut back, 2 bases at V and 4 bases at J, with 8 bases in the middle. CDR3 coding DNA: TGTGCCAGCAGTTACGGGTGGGCAGAGACCCAGTACTTC. It is translated as CASSYGWAETQYF.

This clonotype was recorded many times. The chain carries TRBV30 and TRBJ1-1; no reliable D call. Germline V CDR1 and CDR2: GTSNPN, SVGIG (reference sequence). The CDR3 contains 13 residues. V lost 2 bases and J lost 1, with 8 bases in between. The chain's CDR3 is CAWSRTGNTEAFF. The CDR3 DNA sequence: TGTGCCTGGAGTCGGACGGGGAACACTGAAGCTTTCTTT.

J is TRBJ2-5 and V is TRBV29-1, with D unclear. Trimming cost V 6 bases and J 4 bases, with 18 bases left between them. Germline-derived CDR1 and CDR2 are SQVTM and ANQGSEA. The CDR3 length is 14 residues. The CDR3, as DNA: TGCAGCGTGATCCCTTGGGGTTTCGGAGAGACCCAGTACTTC. Amino acids: CSVIPWGFGETQYF. The full variable domain, in which reference TRBV29-1 and TRBJ2-5 provide the parts outside the CDR3, is SAVISQKPSRDICQRGTSLTIQCQVDSQVTMMFWYRQQPGQSLTLIATANQGSEATYESGFVIDKFPISRPNLTFSTLTVSNMSPEDSSIYLCSVIPWGFGETQYFGPGTRLLVL.

The table lists this clonotype with many counts. This chain uses TRBV7-3 with TRBJ2-7; possibly TRBD1 for D (6 bases). CDR1 and CDR2 from the germline V gene are SGHTA and FQGTGA. With 5 bases removed from V and 3 bases from J, the gap between germline ends came to 11 bases. There are 13 residues in the CDR3. CDR3 amino acids: CASSTIRGYEQYF. CDR3 nucleotides: TGTGCCAGCAGCACGATCAGGGGCTACGAGCAGTACTTC.

This clonotype was detected a few times. The CDR3 reads CSARDPRGDTEAFF. The DNA for the CDR3 is TGCAGTGCTAGAGACCCAAGGGGGGACACTGAAGCTTTCTTT. This chain links TRBV20-1 with TRBJ1-1, with D possibly being TRBD1 (6 bases). CDR3 length equals 14 residues. Germline loops: CDR1 DFQATT, CDR2 SNEGSKA (reference sequence). V lost 0 bases and J lost 3, with 11 bases in between.

This clonotype has a handful of counts. The chain combines TRBV30 with TRBJ2-2; tentatively, D is TRBD1 or TRBD2 (5 bases each). Germline V gives CDR1 GTSNPN, CDR2 SVGIG (reference sequence). V gave up 8 bases and J gave up 4 bases, with 17 bases separating them. The CDR3 is made up of 14 amino acids. DNA for the CDR3: TGTGCCACAGAGGGGCAGTTGGGCACCGGGGAGCTGTTTTTT. It encodes CATEGQLGTGELFF.

The J gene is TRBJ2-2, the V gene TRBV7-2, with D possibly being TRBD2 (5 bases). The CDR3 runs to 14 residues. In germline, CDR1 is SGHTA, CDR2 FQGNSA. The V gene lost 5 bases and the J gene lost 5 bases, with 12 bases spanning the gap. The CDR3 spells CASSLLWRTGELFF. The CDR3 region has the DNA TGTGCCAGCAGCCTCCTGTGGAGGACCGGGGAGCTGTTTTTT.

This clonotype was detected ten times or more. This sequence joins TRBV28 and TRBJ1-2; a weak D match, TRBD1 (6 bases). The CDR3 totals 17 residues. V was pared by 4 bases and J by 2 bases, with 20 bases between. The germline gives CDR1 MDHEN, CDR2 SYDVKM. The CDR3 DNA is TGTGCCAGCAGTTCCTCCCTAGTTGGACAGTGGAACTATGGCTACACCTTC. It is translated as CASSSSLVGQWNYGYTF.

This clonotype appeared many times. The chain recombines TRBV20-1 with TRBJ2-7; unclear D gene. Trimming stripped 5 bases from V and 3 bases from J, with 8 bases between. CDR1 DFQATT and CDR2 SNEGSKA come from the germline V gene (reference sequence). This CDR3 contains 11 residues. The CDR3 reads CSAYGIYEQYF. The CDR3 region has the DNA TGCAGTGCTTATGGAATCTACGAGCAGTACTTC.

Many counts were recorded for this clonotype. The gene calls are TRBV4-2 and TRBJ2-7, with TRBD1 matching 8 bases. The CDR3 extends over 16 amino acids. The J segment lost 5 bases and the V segment lost 1 base, leaving 10 bases of the junction unmatched. Per germline, CDR1 LGHNA and CDR2 YNFKEQ. The CDR3 region is CASSQGAADRVHEQYF. CDR3 sequence (DNA): TGTGCCAGCAGCCAAGGAGCGGCGGACAGGGTCCACGAGCAGTACTTC.

The V gene is TRBV29-1, the J gene TRBJ1-1; 10 nucleotides align to TRBD1. This CDR3 is built from 12 residues. J gave up 6 bases and V 4 bases, and 2 bases lay outside the gene matches. The V gene's germline CDR1 is SQVTM and CDR2 ANQGSEA. The CDR3 is CSVGGTGAEAFF. Here the CDR3 DNA reads TGCAGCGTTGGGGGGACAGGGGCTGAAGCTTTCTTT.

Many counts were recorded for this clonotype. V usage is TRBV2 and J usage is TRBJ1-1; no clear D gene. Germline loops: CDR1 SNHLY, CDR2 FYNNEI. The CDR3 length is 14 residues. V was clipped by 10 bases and J by 3 bases, with 18 bases between them. The chain's CDR3 is CATFGMGGDTEAFF. CDR3 DNA sequence: TGTGCCACCTTCGGAATGGGCGGAGACACTGAAGCTTTCTTT. Based on the CDR3 plus reference TRBV2 and TRBJ1-1, the full variable domain is EPEVTQTPSHQVTQMGQEVILRCVPISNHLYFYWYRQILGQKVEFLVSFYNNEISEKSEIFDDQFSVERPDGSNFTLKIRSTKLEDSAMYFCATFGMGGDTEAFFGQGTRLTVV.

The chain links TRBV7-9 to TRBJ2-7; no reliable D call. Trimming took off 4 bases at V and 7 bases at J, with 11 bases between the two ends. The V gene's germline CDR1 is SEHNR and CDR2 FQNEAQ (reference sequence). The CDR3 loop spans 12 amino acids. The CDR3 loop reads CASSSGSWEQYF. DNA for the CDR3: TGTGCCAGCAGCTCTGGATCTTGGGAGCAGTACTTC.

This rearrangement joins TRBV28 to TRBJ2-5, with TRBD2 as a possible D gene (5 bases). The V and J ends lost 4 bases and 2 bases respectively, with 11 bases between them. This CDR3 contains 14 residues. Looked up from germline, CDR1 is MDHEN and CDR2 is SYDVKM. CDR3 coding DNA: TGTGCCAGCAGTTCCAGACTACCACAAGAGACCCAGTACTTC. As protein: CASSSRLPQETQYF.

This clonotype was counted ten times or more. The V call is TRBV2, the J call TRBJ2-2; possibly TRBD2 for D (5 bases). V lost 2 bases, J lost 2 bases, and 9 bases lay in between. The CDR3 length is 15 residues. CDR1 and CDR2 from the germline V gene are SNHLY and FYNNEI. For the CDR3, the DNA is TGTGCCAGCAGTGAACAGCGGATCAACACCGGGGAGCTGTTTTTT. Its protein is CASSEQRINTGELFF.

This clonotype showed up just a few times. The genes are TRBV28 and TRBJ2-4; D assignment may be TRBD1 or TRBD2 (5 bases each). The ends were cut back, 7 bases at V and 2 bases at J, with 12 bases in the middle. Germline V gene lookup returns CDR1 MDHEN and CDR2 SYDVKM. The CDR3 is made up of 14 amino acids. The CDR3 region is CASMGVRTKNIQYF. Here the CDR3 DNA reads TGTGCCAGCATGGGGGTTAGGACCAAAAACATTCAGTACTTC.

This chain uses TRBV10-2 with TRBJ1-1, with TRBD1 identical over 7 bases. This CDR3 is 13 amino acids long. V gave up 6 bases and J gave up 6 bases; unmatched junction bases: 7. Germline-derived CDR1 and CDR2 are WSHSY and SAAADI. The CDR3 DNA sequence: TGCGCCAGCAGCGCAGGGACAGCCGCTGAAGCTTTCTTT. This sequence encodes CASSAGTAAEAFF.

This chain uses TRBV19 with TRBJ1-1; D call uncertain. V was cut by 8 bases and J by 4 bases, with 14 bases left in between. The CDR3 contains 13 residues. CDR1 is LNHDA and CDR2 is SQIVND in the germline V gene (reference sequence). The CDR3 loop is CASAQSGGTEAFF. The CDR3 DNA is TGTGCCAGTGCCCAGTCGGGCGGCACTGAAGCTTTCTTT.

The V gene is TRBV5-1, the J gene TRBJ2-7, with TRBD2 identical over 7 bases. V was clipped by 4 bases and J by 6 bases; unmatched bases: 13. The CDR3 has 15 amino acids. Germline V CDR1 and CDR2: SGHRS, YFSETQ. The CDR3: CASSPAAGVAIEQYF. In nucleotides, the CDR3 is TGCGCCAGCAGCCCTGCCGCGGGGGTAGCAATCGAGCAGTACTTC.